This TCR beta chain was identified during a study of regulatory T cells in long-lasting Graves disease. The study, taken as a whole, reports: The small sample size may have reduced accuracy. Persistent disease samples used TRBV28, TRBJ1-2 and TRBJ2-5 preferentially.

The time point denotes: persistent/refractory GD, antithyroid drugs over 5 years with positive TRAb. Extracted RNA from PBMCs served as the source of the TCR library. Patients met American Thyroid Association criteria for Graves' disease. Into tubes containing EDTA, approximately 8.9 milliliters of peripheral blood were drawn. Through Arm-PCR of CDR3 regions and iRepertoire HTBI primers, TCR beta libraries were built. TCRdb ran MiXCR on the multiplex PCR reads and lists one entry per CDR3 protein. The repertoire holds a few hundred thousand distinct CDR3 sequences, with about 22% as singletons. The V end lost 5 bases, the J end lost 9 bases, and 17 bases lay between the germline ends. Germline lookup yields CDR1 SGHVS and CDR2 FNYEAQ. This CDR3 comprises 13 residues. Ten or more counts support this clonotype. The antigen remains unidentified.

The sequenced sample was peripheral blood mononuclear cells (PBMCs), obtained when the disease was refractory, from a patient treated with antithyroid drugs. The TCR comes from a female donor with Graves disease. V and J are TRBV7-6 and TRBJ2-7, with D possibly called TRBD1 or TRBD2 (6 bases each). The chain's CDR3 is CASSGGHGGGQYF. CDR3 DNA sequence: TGTGCCAGCAGCGGGGGACATGGGGGAGGGCAGTACTTC.